This T cell receptor (beta chain) was sequenced during a study of regulatory T cells in long-lasting Graves disease. The germline V gene has CDR1 SGHVS and CDR2 FQNEAQ. V was trimmed by 3 bases and J by 1 base, leaving 7 bases between them. The CDR3 is made up of 14 amino acids. This clonotype was counted only a few times. Relying on iRepertoire HTBI primers and Arm-PCR of CDR3 regions, the team built TCR beta libraries. TCRdb independently ran MiXCR on the multiplex PCR reads; one entry per CDR3 protein. The data hold over 400,000 distinct CDR3 sequences, with roughly 15% observed a single time. Time point reported: newly diagnosed GD, antithyroid drugs for less than 3 months. The authors made the TCR library using RNA they extracted from PBMCs. These data are also associated with another study on T cells in Graves' hyperthyroidism and ophthalmopathy. That source notes: Most thyroid clonotypes expanded above 0.001 appeared in blood too.

This TCR was recovered from a woman in her forties or fifties with Graves disease. Sequencing used peripheral blood mononuclear cells (PBMCs), obtained at new diagnosis, from a patient treated with antithyroid drugs. The chain employs TRBV7-8 and TRBJ2-1; D is uncertain. The DNA of the CDR3 is TGTGCCAGCAGCTTCGAAGAGTCCTACAATGAGCAGTTCTTC. Its protein is CASSFEESYNEQFF.